These T cell receptor beta chains were read from a single sample in a study of glioma-infiltrating T cells after dendritic cell vaccination. The data were produced by immunoSEQ multiplex PCR, yet TCRdb's version contains in-frame clones alone and is incomplete. The profile covers roughly 85,000 clones, with 75% to 90% appearing a single time and about 9.3% taken by the ten largest. The specimen comprised blood, sampled after dendritic cell vaccination. These receptors came from a human donor with glioblastoma. Each CDR3 is given without its conserved first and last residue. Each record gives: V gene, CDR3 protein.

v_gene: TRBV7-6
CDR3aa: ASSFSAGGLDGYT

v_gene: TRBV2
CDR3aa: ASTGQGAEGQPQH

v_gene: TRBV7-2
CDR3aa: ASSWTGTGTEQY

v_gene: TRBV7-6
CDR3aa: ASSGGAGPYSNQPQH

v_gene: TRBV18
CDR3aa: ASSPRGTATYEQY

v_gene: TRBV19
CDR3aa: ASSIDSNTEAF

v_gene: TRBV5-1
CDR3aa: ASSTGTGVYEQY

v_gene: TRBV19
CDR3aa: ASSTLAGDNYEQY

v_gene: TRBV18
CDR3aa: ASSPRKLTETGNTIY

v_gene: TRBV25-1
CDR3aa: ASSGGGNQPQH

v_gene: TRBV4-3
CDR3aa: ASSQELQGNYGYT

v_gene: TRBV4-2
CDR3aa: ASSQDAGTGFVEQF